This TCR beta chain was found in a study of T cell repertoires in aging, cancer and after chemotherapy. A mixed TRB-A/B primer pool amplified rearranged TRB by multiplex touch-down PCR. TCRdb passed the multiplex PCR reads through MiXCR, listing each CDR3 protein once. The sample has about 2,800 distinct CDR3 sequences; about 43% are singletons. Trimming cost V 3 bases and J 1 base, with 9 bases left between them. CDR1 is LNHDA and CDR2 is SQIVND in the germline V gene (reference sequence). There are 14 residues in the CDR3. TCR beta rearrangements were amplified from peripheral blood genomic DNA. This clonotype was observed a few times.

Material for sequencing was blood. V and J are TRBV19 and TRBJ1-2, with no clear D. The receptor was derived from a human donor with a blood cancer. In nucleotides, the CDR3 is TGTGCCAGTAGTATGGTCGGCTTTAACTATGGCTACACCTTC. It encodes CASSMVGFNYGYTF.